These 21 T cell receptor beta chains share one sample of origin, sequenced in a study of early T cells in non-severe SARS-CoV-2 infection. TCRdb re-called the 5' RACE reads through MiXCR, storing one row per CDR3 protein. The sample holds more than 25,000 distinct CDR3 sequences; 2.9% are singletons and the top ten take approximately 0.71%. Sequencing was carried out using whole blood. Every receptor here comes from an adult who was a healthcare worker with PCR-confirmed SARS-CoV-2 infection or an uninfected control (not recorded which).

The chain is built from TRBV12-3 or TRBV12-4 and TRBJ1-4, with a tentative D call TRBD1 (5 bases). Trimming removed 1 base from V and 8 bases from J, with 8 bases in between. This CDR3 comprises 13 residues. CDR3 loop: CASSLVGGEKLFF. DNA of the CDR3: TGTGCCAGCAGTTTAGTCGGGGGGGAAAAACTGTTTTTT.

This clonotype showed up many times. This chain links TRBV7-3 with TRBJ2-1, with D possibly matching TRBD2 (5 bases). The V and J ends lost 6 bases and 10 bases respectively, with 10 bases between them. The CDR3 runs 11 residues. The germline gives CDR1 SGHTA, CDR2 FQGTGA. CDR3 coding DNA: TGTGCCAGCAGTCCGGGAATGGAGCAGTTCTTC. Encoded protein: CASSPGMEQFF.

This clonotype has a handful of counts. Being one base from a much bigger clone, this may be a read error. The V call is TRBV6-6, the J call TRBJ2-7; D remains ambiguous. The CDR3 consists of 12 residues. Germline CDR1 is MNHNY and CDR2 is SVGAGI (reference sequence). The CDR3: CVSSPVGYEQYV. CDR3 DNA sequence: TGTGTCAGCAGCCCCGTGGGGTACGAGCAGTACGTC.

This clonotype was detected many times. The chain joins TRBV6-6 to TRBJ1-1; 7 bases are a match to TRBD1. CDR1 MNHNY and CDR2 SVGAGI come from the germline V gene (reference sequence). The CDR3 runs 13 residues. V was pared by 1 base and J by 6 bases, with 2 bases of the junction left unmatched. CDR3 in DNA: TGTGCCAGCAGTTACTTGACAGGGTCTGAAGCTTTCTTT. Amino acid sequence: CASSYLTGSEAFF.

Only a few counts were recorded for this clonotype. This rearrangement joins TRBV12-3 or TRBV12-4 to TRBJ2-2; 8 bases agree with TRBD2. Trimming cost V 3 bases and J 6 bases; bases outside gene matches: 3. The CDR3 runs to 14 residues. The DNA of the CDR3 is TGTGCCAGCAGTTTGGGGACTAGTCCCGGGGAGCTGTTTTTT. Amino acids: CASSLGTSPGELFF.

This clonotype showed up many times. This rearrangement joins TRBV5-5 to TRBJ1-1; tentative D call: TRBD1 (5 bases). V gave up 5 bases and J gave up 0 bases, with 14 bases separating them. Germline values: CDR1 SGHKS, CDR2 YYEKEE (reference sequence). The CDR3 totals 15 residues. The CDR3 is CASSSPGLLNTEAFF. The CDR3, as DNA: TGTGCCAGCAGTTCCCCGGGACTTTTGAACACTGAAGCTTTCTTT.

This clonotype showed up many times. The rearrangement joins TRBV2 to TRBJ2-7; D call uncertain. Germline CDR1 SNHLY, CDR2 FYNNEI. V was cut by 5 bases and J by 5 bases, with 4 bases left in between. There are 10 residues in the CDR3. CDR3 DNA sequence: TGTGCCAGCAGTCTAAACGAGCAGTACGTC. Translation: CASSLNEQYV.

This clonotype was seen repeatedly, ten times or more. V and J are TRBV7-2 and TRBJ1-2, with D maybe TRBD1 (5 bases). Between the trimmed V and J ends, which lost 1 base and 4 bases, there was a span of 13 bases. The CDR3 extends over 15 amino acids. CDR1 and CDR2 from the germline V gene are SGHTA and FQGNSA. For the CDR3, the DNA is TGTGCCAGCAGCTTAGGTGTGACAGTCCCCTATGGCTACACCTTC. It codes for CASSLGVTVPYGYTF.

This clonotype was detected many times. The chain is built from TRBV3-1 and TRBJ2-1; no firm D call. V lost 1 base and J 0 bases, leaving 7 bases between the germline ends. The germline gives CDR1 LGHDT, CDR2 YNNKEL (reference sequence). The length of the CDR3 is 15 residues. CDR3 sequence (DNA): TGTGCCAGCAGCCAAGTCCAGTTCTCCTACAATGAGCAGTTCTTC. Its translation: CASSQVQFSYNEQFF.

The J gene is TRBJ2-5, the V gene TRBV29-1; possible D gene TRBD1, 5 bases. Germline CDR1 is SQVTM and CDR2 is ANQGSEA. The V and J ends lost 6 bases and 5 bases respectively, with 13 bases between them. CDR3 length: 12 residues. CDR3 loop: CSVSQGVETQYF. The CDR3, as DNA: TGCAGCGTATCCCAAGGGGTCGAGACCCAGTACTTC.

This clonotype has a count of ten or more. The chain carries TRBV5-5 and TRBJ1-4; no reliable D call. Germline values: CDR1 SGHKS, CDR2 YYEKEE (reference sequence). The CDR3 contains 14 residues. V was trimmed by 2 bases and J by 2 bases, leaving 7 bases between them. CDR3 amino acids: CASSFDSTNEKLFF. For the CDR3, the DNA is TGTGCCAGCAGCTTCGACTCCACTAATGAAAAACTGTTTTTT.

The chain joins TRBV18 to TRBJ2-2; D might be TRBD1 or TRBD2, each matching 6 bases. The CDR3 is made up of 16 amino acids. Trimming took 4 bases from V and 0 from J, leaving 12 bases between them. Germline V gives CDR1 KGHSH, CDR2 LQKENI. The CDR3 region is CASSHAGHSNTGELFF. CDR3 coding DNA: TGTGCCAGCTCACACGCGGGACATTCGAACACCGGGGAGCTGTTTTTT.

At least ten counts were recorded for this clonotype. The gene calls are TRBV7-3 and TRBJ2-6; D possibly uses TRBD1 or TRBD2 (5 bases each). The CDR3 sequence is 15 residues long. The V gene lost 8 bases and the J gene lost 2 bases, with 13 bases spanning the gap. CDR1 and CDR2 (germline): SGHTA, FQGTGA. Written as DNA, the CDR3 is TGTGCCAGCGGGACGGGAACCGCTGGGGCCAACGTCCTGACTTTC. Translating it yields CASGTGTAGANVLTF. Drawing the rest from reference TRBV7-3 and TRBJ2-6, the complete variable domain is GAGVSQTPSNKVTEKGKYVELRCDPISGHTALYWYRQSLGQGPEFLIYFQGTGAADDSGLPNDRFFAVRPEGSVSTLKIQRTERGDSAVYLCASGTGTAGANVLTFGAGSRLTVL.

In this sample, this clonotype turned up many times. The rearrangement joins TRBV13 to TRBJ2-5; the match to TRBD1 covers 8 bases. Germline CDR1 is PRHDT and CDR2 is FYEKMQ (reference sequence). CDR3 length: 15 amino acids. Trimming took 4 bases from V and 2 from J; bases not matched to a gene: 6. CDR3 sequence (DNA): TGTGCCAGCAGCTCCGACAGGGGTACTCAAGAGACCCAGTACTTC. Translating gives CASSSDRGTQETQYF.

This clonotype was picked up many times. This chain links TRBV12-3 or TRBV12-4 with TRBJ1-5; D is unresolved. The length of the CDR3 is 15 residues. Trimming removed 3 bases at V and 0 bases at J, with 9 bases between. CDR3: CASSFGGFSNQPQHF. The CDR3 DNA sequence: TGTGCCAGCAGTTTCGGTGGGTTTAGCAATCAGCCCCAGCATTTT.

In this sample, this clonotype turned up many times. The chain employs TRBV19 and TRBJ2-1; 8 bases align to TRBD2. Germline CDR1 and CDR2: LNHDA and SQIVND (reference sequence). V gave up 6 bases and J gave up 6 bases; unmatched junction bases: 4. The CDR3 runs to 13 residues. In nucleotides, the CDR3 is TGTGCCAGTAGACCGGGGGGGGCCAATGAGCAGTTCTTC. Translating gives CASRPGGANEQFF. Full variable domain (outside the CDR3, taken from reference TRBV19 and TRBJ2-1): DGGITQSPKYLFRKEGQNVTLSCEQNLNHDAMYWYRQDPGQGLRLIYYSQIVNDFQKGDIAEGYSVSREKKESFPLTVTSAQKNPTAFYLCASRPGGANEQFFGPGTRLTVL.

This clonotype showed up many times. The V gene is TRBV5-5, the J gene TRBJ2-4; TRBD1 matches 10 bases. The CDR3 contains 16 residues. Germline values: CDR1 SGHKS, CDR2 YYEKEE (reference sequence). The junction had 15 bases not matched to a gene; V was cut back by 9 bases and J by 6 bases. The CDR3 region has the DNA TGTGCCATCACTGGGACAGGGGAATTGAGTGTAAACATTCAGTACTTC. This codes for CAITGTGELSVNIQYF.

This chain connects TRBV5-4 to TRBJ2-7; 12 bases are shared with TRBD1. The V gene's germline CDR1 is SGHNT and CDR2 YYREEE (reference sequence). V was pared by 4 bases and J by 6 bases, with 8 bases of the junction left unmatched. The CDR3 extends over 15 amino acids. The CDR3 nucleotides read TGTGCCAGCAGCCCAGGGGGACAGGGGGCTTCCGAGCAGTACGTC. As protein: CASSPGGQGASEQYV.

The table lists this clonotype with many counts. The chain links TRBV3-1 to TRBJ2-2; no firm D call. The germline gives CDR1 LGHDT, CDR2 YNNKEL (reference sequence). This CDR3 has 15 amino acids. With 3 bases removed from V and 4 bases from J, the gap between germline ends came to 12 bases. The CDR3 sequence is CASSQGEAITGELFF. For the CDR3, the DNA is TGTGCCAGCAGCCAGGGTGAAGCGATCACCGGGGAGCTGTTTTTT.

This clonotype showed up many times. CDR3 nucleotides: TGTGCCAGCAGTGTAGGCGAACACGAGACCCAGTACTTC. It is translated as CASSVGEHETQYF. This chain links TRBV6-1 with TRBJ2-5, with D unresolved. Germline lookup yields CDR1 MNHNS and CDR2 SASEGT. The CDR3 is 13 amino acids. The V and J ends lost 4 bases and 5 bases respectively, with 11 bases between them.

This clonotype has at least ten counts. J is TRBJ1-1 and V is TRBV6-5; TRBD1 agrees at 7 bases. Trimming took 7 bases from V and 4 from J; bases not matched to a gene: 9. The germline V gene encodes CDR1 MNHEY and CDR2 SVGAGI. CDR3 length equals 14 residues. CDR3 DNA: TGTGCCAGCAAGACAACAGGGGTTATCACTGAAGCTTTCTTT. It yields the protein CASKTTGVITEAFF.